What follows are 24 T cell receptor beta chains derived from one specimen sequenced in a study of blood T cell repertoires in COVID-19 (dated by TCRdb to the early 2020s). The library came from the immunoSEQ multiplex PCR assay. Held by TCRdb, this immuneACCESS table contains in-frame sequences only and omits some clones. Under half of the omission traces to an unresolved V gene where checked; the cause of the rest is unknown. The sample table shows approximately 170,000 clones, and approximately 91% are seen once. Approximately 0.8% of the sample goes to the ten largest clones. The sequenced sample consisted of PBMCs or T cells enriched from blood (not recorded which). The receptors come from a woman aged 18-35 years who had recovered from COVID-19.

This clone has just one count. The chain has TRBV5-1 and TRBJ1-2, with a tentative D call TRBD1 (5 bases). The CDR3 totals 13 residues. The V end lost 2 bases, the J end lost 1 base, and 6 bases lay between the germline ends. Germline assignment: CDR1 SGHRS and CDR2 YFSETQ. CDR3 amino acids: CASSFDSNYGYTF. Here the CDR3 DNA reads TGCGCCAGCAGCTTCGACAGTAACTATGGCTACACCTTC.

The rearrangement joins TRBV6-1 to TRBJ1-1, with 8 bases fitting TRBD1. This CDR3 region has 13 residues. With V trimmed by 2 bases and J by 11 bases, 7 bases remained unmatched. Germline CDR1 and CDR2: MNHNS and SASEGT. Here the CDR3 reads CASSETGGLEAFF. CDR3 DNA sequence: TGTGCCAGCAGTGAAACAGGGGGTTTGGAGGCTTTCTTT.

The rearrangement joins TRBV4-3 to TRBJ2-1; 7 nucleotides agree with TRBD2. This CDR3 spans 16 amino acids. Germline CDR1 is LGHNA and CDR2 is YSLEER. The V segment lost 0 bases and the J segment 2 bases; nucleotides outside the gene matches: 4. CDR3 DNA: TGCGCCAGCAGCCAAGATAGGGCGGGAGCCTACAATGAGCAGTTCTTC. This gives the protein CASSQDRAGAYNEQFF.

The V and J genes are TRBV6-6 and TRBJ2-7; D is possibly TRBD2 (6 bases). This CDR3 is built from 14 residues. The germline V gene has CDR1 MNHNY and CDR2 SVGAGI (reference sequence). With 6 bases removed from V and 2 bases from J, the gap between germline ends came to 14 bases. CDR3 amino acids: CASRPRDSTYEQYF. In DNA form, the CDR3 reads TGTGCCAGCAGACCCAGGGACTCCACCTACGAGCAGTACTTC.

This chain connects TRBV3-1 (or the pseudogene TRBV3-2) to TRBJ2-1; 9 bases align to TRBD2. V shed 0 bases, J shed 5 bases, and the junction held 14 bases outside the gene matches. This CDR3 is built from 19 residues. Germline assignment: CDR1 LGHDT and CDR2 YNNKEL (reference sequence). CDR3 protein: CASSQDPAGAGGTHNEQFF. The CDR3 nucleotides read TGTGCCAGCAGCCAAGACCCAGCTGGGGCGGGGGGGACTCACAATGAGCAGTTCTTC.

The CDR3: CASSLLPEIAGVGETQYF. CDR3 bases: TGCGCCAGCAGCTTGCTCCCTGAGATAGCGGGAGTGGGGGAGACCCAGTACTTC. The rearrangement links TRBV5-1 to TRBJ2-5, with TRBD2 matching over 9 bases. This CDR3 region has 18 residues. Germline trimming cut 1 base from V and 5 bases from J; bases unmatched to any gene: 15. Looked up from germline, CDR1 is SGHRS and CDR2 is YFSETQ.

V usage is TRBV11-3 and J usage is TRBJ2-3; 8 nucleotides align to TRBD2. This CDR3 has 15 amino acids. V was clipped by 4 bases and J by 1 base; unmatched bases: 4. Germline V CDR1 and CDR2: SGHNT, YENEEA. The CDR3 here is CASSSGGERTDTQYF. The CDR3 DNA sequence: TGTGCCAGCAGCTCCGGGGGGGAACGCACAGATACGCAGTATTTT.

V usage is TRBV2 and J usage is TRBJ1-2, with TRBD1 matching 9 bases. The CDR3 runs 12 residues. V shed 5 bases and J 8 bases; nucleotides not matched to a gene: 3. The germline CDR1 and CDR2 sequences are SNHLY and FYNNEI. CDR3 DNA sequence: TGTGCCAGCAGTCGGACAGGGGACGGCTACACCTTC. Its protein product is CASSRTGDGYTF. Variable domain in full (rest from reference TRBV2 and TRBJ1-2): EPEVTQTPSHQVTQMGQEVILRCVPISNHLYFYWYRQILGQKVEFLVSFYNNEISEKSEIFDDQFSVERPDGSNFTLKIRSTKLEDSAMYFCASSRTGDGYTFGSGTRLTVV.

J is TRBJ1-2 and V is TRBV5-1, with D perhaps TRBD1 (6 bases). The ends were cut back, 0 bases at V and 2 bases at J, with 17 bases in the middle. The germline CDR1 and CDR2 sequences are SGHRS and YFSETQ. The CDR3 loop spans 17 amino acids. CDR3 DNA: TGCGCCAGCAGCTTGGGGCAGGGGTCGCCCTCAAACTATGGCTACACCTTC. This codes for CASSLGQGSPSNYGYTF.

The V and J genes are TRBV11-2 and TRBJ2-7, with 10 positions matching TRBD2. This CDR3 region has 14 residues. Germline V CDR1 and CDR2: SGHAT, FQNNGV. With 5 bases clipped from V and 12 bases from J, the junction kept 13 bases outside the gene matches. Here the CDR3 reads CASSDPSSGRIAYF. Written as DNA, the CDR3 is TGTGCCAGCAGCGACCCCTCTAGCGGGAGAATTGCGTACTTC.

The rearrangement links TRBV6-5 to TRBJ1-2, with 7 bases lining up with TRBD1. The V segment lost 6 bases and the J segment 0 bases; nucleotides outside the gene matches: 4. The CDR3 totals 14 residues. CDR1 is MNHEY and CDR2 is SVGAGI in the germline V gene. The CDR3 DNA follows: TGTGCCAGCAGGAACAGGGGAGCTAACTATGGCTACACCTTC. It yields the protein CASRNRGANYGYTF.

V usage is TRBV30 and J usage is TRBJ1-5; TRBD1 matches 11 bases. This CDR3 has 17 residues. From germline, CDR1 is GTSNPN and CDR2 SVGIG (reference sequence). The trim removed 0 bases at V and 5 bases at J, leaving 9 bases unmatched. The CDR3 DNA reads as TGTGCCTGGAGTGTATCGAAGTGGGGACAGGGGGATCAGCCCCAGCATTTT. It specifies CAWSVSKWGQGDQPQHF. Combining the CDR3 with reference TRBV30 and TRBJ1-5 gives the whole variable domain SQTIHQWPATLVQPVGSPLSLECTVEGTSNPNLYWYRQAAGRGLQLLFYSVGIGQISSEVPQNLSASRPQDRQFILSSKKLLLSDSGFYLCAWSVSKWGQGDQPQHFGDGTRLSIL.

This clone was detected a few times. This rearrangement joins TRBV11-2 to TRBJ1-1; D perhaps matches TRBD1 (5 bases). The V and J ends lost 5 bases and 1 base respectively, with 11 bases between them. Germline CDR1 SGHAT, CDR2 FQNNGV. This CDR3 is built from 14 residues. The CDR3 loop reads CASSPPTANTEAFF. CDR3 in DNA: TGTGCCAGCAGCCCCCCGACAGCGAACACTGAAGCTTTCTTT.

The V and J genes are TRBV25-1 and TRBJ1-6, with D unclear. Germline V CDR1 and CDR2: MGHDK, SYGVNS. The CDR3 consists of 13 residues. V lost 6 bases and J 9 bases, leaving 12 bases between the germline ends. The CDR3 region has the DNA TGTGCCAGCAGATTTGGAGTCAGTTCACCCCTCCACTTT. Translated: CASRFGVSSPLHF.

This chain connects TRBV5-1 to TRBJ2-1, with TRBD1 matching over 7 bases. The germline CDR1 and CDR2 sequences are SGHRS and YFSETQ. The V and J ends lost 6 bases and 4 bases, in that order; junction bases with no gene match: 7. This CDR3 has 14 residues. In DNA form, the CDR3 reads TGCGCCAGCACGGCCAGGACAGGATACAATGAGCAGTTCTTC. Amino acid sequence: CASTARTGYNEQFF.

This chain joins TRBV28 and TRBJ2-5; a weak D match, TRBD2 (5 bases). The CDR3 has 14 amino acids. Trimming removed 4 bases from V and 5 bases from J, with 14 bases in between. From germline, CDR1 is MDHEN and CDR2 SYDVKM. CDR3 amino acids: CASSSGKGLETQYF. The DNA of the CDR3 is TGTGCCAGCAGTTCGGGGAAGGGCCTTGAGACCCAGTACTTC.

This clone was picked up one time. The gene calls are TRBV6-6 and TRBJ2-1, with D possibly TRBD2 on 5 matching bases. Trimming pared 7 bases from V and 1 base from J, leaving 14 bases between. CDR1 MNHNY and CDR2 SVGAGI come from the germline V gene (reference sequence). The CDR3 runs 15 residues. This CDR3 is CASIMRAQSYNEQFF. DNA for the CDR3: TGTGCCAGCATAATGCGGGCCCAATCCTACAATGAGCAGTTCTTC.

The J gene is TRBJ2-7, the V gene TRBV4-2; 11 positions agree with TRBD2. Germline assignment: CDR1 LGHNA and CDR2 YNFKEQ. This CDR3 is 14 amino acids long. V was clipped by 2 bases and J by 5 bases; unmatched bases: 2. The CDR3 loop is CASSQLAGGHEQYF. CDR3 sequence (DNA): TGTGCCAGCAGCCAACTAGCGGGAGGTCACGAGCAGTACTTC.

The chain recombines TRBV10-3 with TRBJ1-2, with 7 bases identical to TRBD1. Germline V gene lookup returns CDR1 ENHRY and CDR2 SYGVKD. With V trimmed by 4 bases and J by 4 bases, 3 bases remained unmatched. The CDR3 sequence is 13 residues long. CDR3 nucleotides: TGTGCCATCAGTGGGGGACAGATCTATGGCTACACCTTC. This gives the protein CAISGGQIYGYTF.

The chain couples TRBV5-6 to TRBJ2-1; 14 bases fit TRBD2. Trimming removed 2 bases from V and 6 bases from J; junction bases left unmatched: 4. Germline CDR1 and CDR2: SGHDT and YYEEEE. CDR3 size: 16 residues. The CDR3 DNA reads TGTGCCAGCAGCTTTCGGACTAGCGGGAGGTTCAATGAGCAGTTCTTC. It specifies CASSFRTSGRFNEQFF.

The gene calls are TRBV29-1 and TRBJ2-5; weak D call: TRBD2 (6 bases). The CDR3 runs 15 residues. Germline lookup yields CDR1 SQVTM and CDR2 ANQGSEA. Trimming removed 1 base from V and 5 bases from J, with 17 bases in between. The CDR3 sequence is CSVEGGSEGWETQYF. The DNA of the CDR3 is TGCAGCGTTGAAGGAGGGTCGGAGGGGTGGGAGACCCAGTACTTC. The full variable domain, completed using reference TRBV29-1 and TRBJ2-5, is SAVISQKPSRDICQRGTSLTIQCQVDSQVTMMFWYRQQPGQSLTLIATANQGSEATYESGFVIDKFPISRPNLTFSTLTVSNMSPEDSSIYLCSVEGGSEGWETQYFGPGTRLLVL.

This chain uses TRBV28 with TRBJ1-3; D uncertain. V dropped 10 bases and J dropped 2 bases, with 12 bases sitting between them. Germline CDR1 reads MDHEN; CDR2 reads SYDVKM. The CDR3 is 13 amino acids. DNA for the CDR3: TGTGCCACCCTTAGTTTGCCTGGAAACACCATATATTTT. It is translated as CATLSLPGNTIYF.

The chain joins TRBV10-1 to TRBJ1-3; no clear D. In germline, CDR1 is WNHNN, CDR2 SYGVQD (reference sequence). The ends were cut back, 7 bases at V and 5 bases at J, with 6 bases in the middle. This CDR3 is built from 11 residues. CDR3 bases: TGCGCCAGCATTAACAGAAACACCATATATTTT. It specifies CASINRNTIYF.

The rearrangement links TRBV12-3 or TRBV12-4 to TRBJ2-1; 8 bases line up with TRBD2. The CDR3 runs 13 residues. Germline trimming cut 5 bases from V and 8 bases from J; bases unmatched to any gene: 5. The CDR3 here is CASSREGLDEQFF. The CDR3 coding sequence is TGTGCCAGCAGTCGGGAGGGCCTGGATGAGCAGTTCTTC.